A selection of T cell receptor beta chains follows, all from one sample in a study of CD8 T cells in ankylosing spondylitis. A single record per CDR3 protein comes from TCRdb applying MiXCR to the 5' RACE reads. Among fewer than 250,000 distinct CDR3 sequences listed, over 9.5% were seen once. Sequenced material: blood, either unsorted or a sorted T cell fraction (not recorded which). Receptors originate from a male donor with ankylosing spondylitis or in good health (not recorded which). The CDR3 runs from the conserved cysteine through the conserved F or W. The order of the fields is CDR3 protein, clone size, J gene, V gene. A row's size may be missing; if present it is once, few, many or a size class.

CASTPLSRDPYNEQFF,few,TRBJ2-1,TRBV19
CAWSVLSKDTQYF,many,TRBJ2-3,TRBV30
CASSQEATYGYTF,many,TRBJ1-2,TRBV14
CASSPVGRVSEQYF,many,TRBJ2-7,TRBV7-2
CASSLEFRALGTEAFF,many,TRBJ1-1,TRBV5-1
CASSPLGILEAFF,-,TRBJ1-1,TRBV11-2
CASSPDRGTNEQFF,many,TRBJ2-1,TRBV7-9
CASSDRGQYQPQHF,few,TRBJ1-5,TRBV6-1
CSARQPGREAFF,many,TRBJ1-1,TRBV20-1
CASSLQGAYGYTF,many,TRBJ1-2,TRBV2
CASSLSSGSRTDTQYF,few,TRBJ2-3,TRBV21-1
CASSLLGGPNTEAFF,few,TRBJ1-1,TRBV7-2
CSVAHRGPNTEAFF,many,TRBJ1-1,TRBV29-1
CAWSVRGRMNTIYF,few,TRBJ1-3,TRBV30
CSVARGGNQPQHF,many,TRBJ1-5,TRBV20-1
CASSLGGTPYIGNQPQHF,many,TRBJ1-5,TRBV7-2
CASSLRRGYEQYF,-,TRBJ2-7,TRBV7-9
CASSLLPGGTDTQYF,many,TRBJ2-3,TRBV12-3/TRBV12-4
CAWSGTIYQETQYF,few,TRBJ2-5,TRBV30
CASSYPRPGYEQYF,few,TRBJ2-7,TRBV6-2/TRBV6-3
CASSGTYRGRVYNEQFF,-,TRBJ2-1,TRBV7-9
CASSVSGGFGQYF,-,TRBJ2-7,TRBV10-1
CATSRERVGELFF,many,TRBJ2-2,TRBV15
CASSSDRGYEQYF,many,TRBJ2-7,TRBV5-6
CAASQTTNNEQFF,many,TRBJ2-1,TRBV30
CASSQDLYDEQFF,many,TRBJ2-1,TRBV3-1
CASSLGQAHTGELFF,-,TRBJ2-2,TRBV11-3
CASSQGSGRPYEQYF,many,TRBJ2-7,TRBV3-1
CSARDPGLHNEQFF,-,TRBJ2-1,TRBV20-1
CASSLVPRAPYNEQFF,many,TRBJ2-1,TRBV5-1
CASSQTGGAGYGYTF,many,TRBJ1-2,TRBV12-3/TRBV12-4
CAWSTPGGLRDTQYF,few,TRBJ2-3,TRBV30
CAFRQGPDQPQHF,few,TRBJ1-5,TRBV30
CASSKAGTGTQETQYF,many,TRBJ2-5,TRBV21-1
CASGGGDTEAFF,many,TRBJ1-1,TRBV5-1
CSVDLKGGNTIYF,many,TRBJ1-3,TRBV29-1
CASSPSHEQYF,many,TRBJ2-7,TRBV2
CASRQGTGNDEQYF,many,TRBJ2-7,TRBV12-3/TRBV12-4
CASMSGARDEQYF,many,TRBJ2-7,TRBV6-1
CASSLRQSTGELFF,many,TRBJ2-2,TRBV12-3/TRBV12-4
CASSEAAGGQGSTASYEQYF,many,TRBJ2-7,TRBV25-1
CAWSTRGDEQYF,-,TRBJ2-7,TRBV30
CASSLAGETNGYTF,-,TRBJ1-2,TRBV7-9
CASSQVDTQYF,many,TRBJ2-3,TRBV3-1
CASSQVELAGVDTQYF,-,TRBJ2-3,TRBV4-2
CASQGQGNSYGYTF,many,TRBJ1-2,TRBV7-2
CASRQATGTAHTEAFF,many,TRBJ1-1,TRBV27
CAWSVTVLGAQHF,few,TRBJ1-5,TRBV30